Listed here is a single T cell receptor (beta chain). The data derive from a study of T cells in Graves' hyperthyroidism and ophthalmopathy. RNA transcripts served as the template for amplifying TCR beta CDR3 regions. During a first-round RT-PCR of the TCR CDR3, the HTBI primer set was used. Using its own MiXCR run on the multiplex PCR reads, TCRdb lists one record per CDR3 protein. The sample consists of 370,000 or so distinct CDR3 sequences, around 16% of them appearing once. V lost 6 bases to trimming and J lost 6 bases; unmatched junction nucleotides: 10. The germline gives CDR1 MGHRA, CDR2 YSYEKL. This CDR3 contains 14 residues.

The V and J genes are TRBV4-1 and TRBJ2-7; TRBD2 aligns across 8 bases. The sequence came from a woman between 18 and 30 years old with Graves' hyperthyroidism that later progressed to Graves' ophthalmopathy. The sequencing sample was made of blood. CDR3 DNA sequence: TGCGCCAGCAGTCCGGGACTAGGGGGACTCGAGCAGTACTTC. Translating gives CASSPGLGGLEQYF.